Each of the 5 T cell receptor beta chains below was sequenced from the same sample in a study of cytomegalovirus exposure and HLA in healthy donors. PCR employed 60 Vbeta and 13 Jbeta primers. Produced via immunoSEQ multiplex PCR; TCRdb's table is partial and in-frame only. The repertoire holds more than 110,000 clones, with approximately 80% as singletons. Source material: PBMCs. The receptors stem from a male donor in good health and CMV-seropositive.

This clone came up a few times. The chain links TRBV19 to TRBJ1-5; D is possibly TRBD1 (5 bases). Germline loops: CDR1 LNHDA, CDR2 SQIVND (reference sequence). CDR3 length: 14 amino acids. Trimming cost V 7 bases and J 0 bases, with 10 bases left between them. CDR3 DNA: TGTGCCAGTAACCGGACACTTAGCAATCAGCCCCAGCATTTT. It yields the protein CASNRTLSNQPQHF. The variable domain in full, with the rest retrieved from reference TRBV19 and TRBJ1-5, is DGGITQSPKYLFRKEGQNVTLSCEQNLNHDAMYWYRQDPGQGLRLIYYSQIVNDFQKGDIAEGYSVSREKKESFPLTVTSAQKNPTAFYLCASNRTLSNQPQHFGDGTRLSIL.

V is TRBV10-3 and J is TRBJ1-3; no clear D. Germline loops: CDR1 ENHRY, CDR2 SYGVKD. Trimming stripped 4 bases from V and 4 bases from J, with 17 bases between. The CDR3 runs to 16 residues. The CDR3 sequence is CAISVTSGLPGNTIYF. CDR3 nucleotides: TGTGCCATCAGTGTGACCTCAGGCTTGCCGGGAAACACCATATATTTT.

The V call is TRBV7-3, the J call TRBJ2-7, with D perhaps TRBD1 (6 bases). Germline V gene sequence: CDR1 SGHTA, CDR2 FQGTGA. There are 13 residues in the CDR3. Between the trimmed V and J ends, which lost 5 bases and 6 bases, there was a span of 14 bases. The CDR3 nucleotides are TGTGCCAGCAGCCTAAACAGGGCCGGCGAGCAGTACTTC. It encodes CASSLNRAGEQYF.

The chain employs TRBV14 and TRBJ2-5; 11 nucleotides line up with TRBD2. This CDR3 is 16 amino acids long. Per germline, CDR1 SGHDN and CDR2 FVKESK. The V segment lost 4 bases and the J segment 3 bases; nucleotides outside the gene matches: 7. CDR3 in amino acids: CASSLRLAGYEETQYF. CDR3 DNA sequence: TGTGCCAGCAGCCTTAGACTAGCGGGATATGAAGAGACCCAGTACTTC.

The rearrangement links TRBV7-2 to TRBJ1-2, with 8 bases that match TRBD1. V lost 5 bases to trimming and J lost 6 bases; unmatched junction nucleotides: 5. The CDR3 contains 13 residues. Germline V CDR1 and CDR2: SGHTA, FQGNSA. This CDR3 is CASSPTGVDGYTF. Written as DNA, the CDR3 is TGTGCCAGCAGCCCGACAGGGGTTGATGGCTACACCTTC.